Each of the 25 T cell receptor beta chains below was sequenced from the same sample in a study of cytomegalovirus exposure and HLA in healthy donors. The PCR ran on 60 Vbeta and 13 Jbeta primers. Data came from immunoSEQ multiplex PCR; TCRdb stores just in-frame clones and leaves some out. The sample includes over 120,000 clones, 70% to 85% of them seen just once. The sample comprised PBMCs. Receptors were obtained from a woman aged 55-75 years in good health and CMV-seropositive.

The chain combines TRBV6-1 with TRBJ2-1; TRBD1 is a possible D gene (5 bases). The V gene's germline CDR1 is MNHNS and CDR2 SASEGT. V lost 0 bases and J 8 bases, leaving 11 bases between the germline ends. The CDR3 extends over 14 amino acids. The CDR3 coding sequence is TGTGCCAGCAGTGAAGCAGGGGATCTCTATGAGCAGTTCTTC. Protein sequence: CASSEAGDLYEQFF.

Written as DNA, the CDR3 is TGTGCCAGCAGCGAGGGGAATAGCGGGAGCTCCTACAATGAGCAGTTCTTC. It codes for CASSEGNSGSSYNEQFF. The chain couples TRBV7-9 to TRBJ2-1, with TRBD2 matching 9 bases. Unmatched junction bases numbered 8, after V lost 5 bases and J lost 0 bases. The CDR3 covers 17 residues. In germline, CDR1 is SEHNR, CDR2 FQNEAQ (reference sequence).

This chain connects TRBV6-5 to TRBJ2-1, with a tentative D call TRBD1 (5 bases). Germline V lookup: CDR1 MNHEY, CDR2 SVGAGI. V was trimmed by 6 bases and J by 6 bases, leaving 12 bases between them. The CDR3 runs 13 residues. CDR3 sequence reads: CASRLGASNEQFF. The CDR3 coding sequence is TGTGCCAGCAGGCTAGGGGCCAGCAATGAGCAGTTCTTC.

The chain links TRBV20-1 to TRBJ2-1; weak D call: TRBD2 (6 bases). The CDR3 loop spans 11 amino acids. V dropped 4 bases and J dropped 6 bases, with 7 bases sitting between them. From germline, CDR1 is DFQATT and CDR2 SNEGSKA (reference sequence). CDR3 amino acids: CSAMTSNEQFF. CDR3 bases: TGCAGTGCTATGACTAGCAATGAGCAGTTCTTC.

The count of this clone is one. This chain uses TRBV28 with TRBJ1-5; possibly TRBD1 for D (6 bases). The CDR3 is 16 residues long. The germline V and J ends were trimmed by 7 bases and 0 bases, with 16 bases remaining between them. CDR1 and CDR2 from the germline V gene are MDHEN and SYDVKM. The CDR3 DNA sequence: TGTGCCAGCATGACCCTCGGACAGTATAGCAATCAGCCCCAGCATTTT. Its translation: CASMTLGQYSNQPQHF.

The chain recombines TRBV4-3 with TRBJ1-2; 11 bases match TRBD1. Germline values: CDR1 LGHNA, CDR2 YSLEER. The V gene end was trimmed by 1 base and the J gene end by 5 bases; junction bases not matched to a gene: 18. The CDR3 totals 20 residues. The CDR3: CASSQARSGQGASYTYGYTF. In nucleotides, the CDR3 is TGCGCCAGCAGCCAAGCCCGCTCCGGACAGGGGGCGTCCTATACTTATGGCTACACCTTC.

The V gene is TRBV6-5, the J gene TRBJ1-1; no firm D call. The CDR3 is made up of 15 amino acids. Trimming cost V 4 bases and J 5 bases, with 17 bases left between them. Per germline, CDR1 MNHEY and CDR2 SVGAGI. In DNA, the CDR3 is TGTGCCAGCAGTTCGGGGAGCGCTAGTGGGACTGAAGCTTTCTTT. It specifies CASSSGSASGTEAFF.

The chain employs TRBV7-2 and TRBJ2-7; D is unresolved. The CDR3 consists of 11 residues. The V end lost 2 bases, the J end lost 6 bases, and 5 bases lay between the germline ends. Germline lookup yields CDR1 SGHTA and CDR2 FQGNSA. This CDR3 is CASSLLFEQYF. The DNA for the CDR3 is TGTGCCAGCAGCTTACTCTTCGAGCAGTACTTC.

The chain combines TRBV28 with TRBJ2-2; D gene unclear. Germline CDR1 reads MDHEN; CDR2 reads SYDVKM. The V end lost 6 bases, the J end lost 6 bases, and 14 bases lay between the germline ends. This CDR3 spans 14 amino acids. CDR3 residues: CASSPHMSAGELFF. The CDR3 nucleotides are TGTGCCAGCAGCCCTCACATGTCAGCCGGGGAGCTGTTTTTT.

CDR3 loop: CASSGQGGTGELFF. The DNA of the CDR3 is TGTGCCAGTAGTGGGCAGGGCGGCACCGGGGAGCTGTTTTTT. V is TRBV19 and J is TRBJ2-2; tentative D call: TRBD1 (5 bases). Trimming left V 5 bases short and J 4 bases short, with 11 bases between. The CDR3 contains 14 residues. Germline loops: CDR1 LNHDA, CDR2 SQIVND (reference sequence).

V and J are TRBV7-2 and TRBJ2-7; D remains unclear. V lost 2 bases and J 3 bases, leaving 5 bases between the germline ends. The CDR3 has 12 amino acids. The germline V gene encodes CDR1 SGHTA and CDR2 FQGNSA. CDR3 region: CASSLTHYEQYF. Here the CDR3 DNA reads TGTGCCAGCAGCTTAACACACTACGAGCAGTACTTC.

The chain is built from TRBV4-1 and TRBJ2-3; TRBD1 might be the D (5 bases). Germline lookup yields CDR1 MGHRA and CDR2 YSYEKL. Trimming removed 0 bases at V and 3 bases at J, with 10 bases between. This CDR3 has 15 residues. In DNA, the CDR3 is TGCGCCAGCAGCCAAGAGCCAGGGCGGACAGATACGCAGTATTTT. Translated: CASSQEPGRTDTQYF.

This CDR3 is CAWSEGGSGETQYF. The CDR3 DNA sequence: TGTGCCTGGAGTGAAGGCGGGAGTGGGGAGACCCAGTACTTC. This chain connects TRBV30 to TRBJ2-5; 7 bases match TRBD2. Unmatched junction bases numbered 7, after V lost 1 base and J lost 5 bases. Germline V CDR1 and CDR2: GTSNPN, SVGIG (reference sequence). The CDR3 is 14 residues long.

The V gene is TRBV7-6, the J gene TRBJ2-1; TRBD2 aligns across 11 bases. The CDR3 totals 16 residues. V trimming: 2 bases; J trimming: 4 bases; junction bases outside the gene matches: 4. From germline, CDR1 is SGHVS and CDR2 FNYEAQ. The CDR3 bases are TGTGCCAGCAGCTTAATGGGGACTAGCGGTTACAATGAGCAGTTCTTC. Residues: CASSLMGTSGYNEQFF.

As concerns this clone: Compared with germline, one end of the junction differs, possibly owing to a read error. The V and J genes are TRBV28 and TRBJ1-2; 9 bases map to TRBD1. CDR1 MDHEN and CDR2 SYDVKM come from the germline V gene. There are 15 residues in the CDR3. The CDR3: CASSLYGTGPDGYPF. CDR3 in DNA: TGTGCCAGCAGTTTATATGGGACAGGGCCTGATGGCTACCCCTTC.

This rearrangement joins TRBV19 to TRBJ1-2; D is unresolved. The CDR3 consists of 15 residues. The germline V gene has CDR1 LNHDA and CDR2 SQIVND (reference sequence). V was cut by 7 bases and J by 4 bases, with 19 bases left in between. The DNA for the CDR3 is TGTGCCAGTATCCCGGGAGGTGGCGGACCCTATGGCTACACCTTC. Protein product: CASIPGGGGPYGYTF.

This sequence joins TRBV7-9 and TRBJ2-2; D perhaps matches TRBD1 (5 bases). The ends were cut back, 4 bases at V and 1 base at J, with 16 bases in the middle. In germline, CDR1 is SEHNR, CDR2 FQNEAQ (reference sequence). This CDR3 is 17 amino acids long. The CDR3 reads CASSSDSGQGNTGELFF. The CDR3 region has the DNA TGTGCCAGCAGCTCCGATTCGGGTCAGGGGAACACCGGGGAGCTGTTTTTT.

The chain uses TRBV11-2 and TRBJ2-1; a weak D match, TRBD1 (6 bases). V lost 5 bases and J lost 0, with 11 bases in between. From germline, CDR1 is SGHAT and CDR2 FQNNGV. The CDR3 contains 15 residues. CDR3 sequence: CASSNRDTSYNEQFF. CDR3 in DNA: TGTGCCAGCAGCAACCGGGACACCTCCTACAATGAGCAGTTCTTC.

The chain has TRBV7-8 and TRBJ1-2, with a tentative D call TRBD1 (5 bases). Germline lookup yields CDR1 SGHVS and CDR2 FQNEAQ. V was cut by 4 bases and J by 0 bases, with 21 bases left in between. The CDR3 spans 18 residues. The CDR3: CASSSGTLRWGPNYGYTF. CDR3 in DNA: TGTGCCAGCAGCTCGGGGACTCTTAGATGGGGCCCTAACTATGGCTACACCTTC.

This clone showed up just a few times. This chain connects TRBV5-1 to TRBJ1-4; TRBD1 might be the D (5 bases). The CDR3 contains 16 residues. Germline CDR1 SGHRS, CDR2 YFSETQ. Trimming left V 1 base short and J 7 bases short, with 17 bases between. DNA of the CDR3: TGCGCCAGCAGCTTGTTGGAGGGGATTGACGGTGAAAAACTGTTTTTT. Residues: CASSLLEGIDGEKLFF.

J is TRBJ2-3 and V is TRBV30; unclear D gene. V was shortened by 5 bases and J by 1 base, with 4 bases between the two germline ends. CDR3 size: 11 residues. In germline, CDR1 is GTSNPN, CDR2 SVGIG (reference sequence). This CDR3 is CAWAGTDTQYF. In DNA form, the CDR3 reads TGTGCCTGGGCAGGCACAGATACGCAGTATTTT.

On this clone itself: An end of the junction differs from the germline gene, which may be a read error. CDR3 protein: CASSPGTGSTEAFF. The CDR3 DNA follows: TGTGCTAGCAGCCCCGGGACAGGGAGTACTGAAGCTTTCTTT. The chain recombines TRBV7-7 with TRBJ1-1, with 9 bases matching TRBD1. This CDR3 has 14 residues. CDR1 is SSHAT, CDR2 FNYEAQ, per germline (reference sequence).

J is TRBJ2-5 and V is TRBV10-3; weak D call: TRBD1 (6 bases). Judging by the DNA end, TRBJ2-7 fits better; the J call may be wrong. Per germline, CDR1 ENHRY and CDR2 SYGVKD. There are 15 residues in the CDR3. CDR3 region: CAISEPTGSSYEQYF. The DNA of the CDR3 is TGTGCCATCAGTGAGCCGACAGGTAGCTCCTACGAGCAGTACTTC.

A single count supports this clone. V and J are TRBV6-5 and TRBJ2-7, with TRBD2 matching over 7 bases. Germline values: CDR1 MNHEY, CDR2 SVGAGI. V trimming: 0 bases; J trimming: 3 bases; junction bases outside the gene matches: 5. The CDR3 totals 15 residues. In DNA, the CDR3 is TGTGCCAGCAGTTACTCAAGGGGAGGGCTCTACGAGCAGTACTTC. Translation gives CASSYSRGGLYEQYF.

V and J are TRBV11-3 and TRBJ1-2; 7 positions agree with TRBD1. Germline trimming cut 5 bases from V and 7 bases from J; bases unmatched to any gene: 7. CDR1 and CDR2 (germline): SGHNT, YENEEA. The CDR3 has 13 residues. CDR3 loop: CASSGTRTGGYTF. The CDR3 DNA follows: TGTGCCAGCAGCGGTACCCGGACAGGTGGCTACACCTTC.